The following is a T cell receptor beta chain sequence with its context. What antigen it recognizes has not been identified. No base-level quality is on record; no much larger clone is a single base apart. This entry comes from a study of cytomegalovirus exposure and HLA in healthy donors (dated by TCRdb to about 2017). Study-wide context: According to a later analysis, the roughly 120 validation repertoires were produced on the same platform as the 680 or so repertoires of the first cohort. The study aimed to test whether cataloging public T cell receptors could reveal signatures of past pathogen exposure. Besides the first cohort of under 700 subjects, a separate validation cohort made up of over 100 different subjects was used. The study combined high-throughput TCR immunosequencing, statistical association of individual TCRs with disease status, and machine learning to predict cytomegalovirus infection status. On the study overall, not on this receptor specifically: The classifier was reported to diagnose cytomegalovirus status with high specificity and sensitivity in both the original and validation cohorts. While some public TCRs were present in many individuals, most TCR sequences turned up only very rarely across donors. A few of the identified cytomegalovirus-associated TCR beta chains were confirmed in vitro to be specific for cytomegalovirus antigens. The study listed approximately 160 TCR beta chains as associated with cytomegalovirus. The validation cohort had no HLA typing available for a later analysis, so co-occurrence within that cohort was assessed over all 120 or so repertoires. A later analysis found that TCRs clustered in the first cohort also tended to co-occur in the approximately 120 validation repertoires, with 90% to 95% of cluster scores above 0. It was suggested by the authors that the approach could potentially be generalized to other disease states and immunological phenotypes.

Separate from the approximately 730-subject first cohort, the validation cohort of 90 to 150 subjects was the group to which the donors belonged. Library creation used the immunoSEQ multiplex PCR assay. The source study handled its data this way. A statistical classification framework was built for diagnosing cytomegalovirus status from the catalog of TCR beta chain sequences. Here the immuneACCESS table is served through TCRdb, limited to in-frame sequences with V and J called. Missing clones are a known gap in these copies; in checked studies unresolved V genes cover under half, and the rest lacks a known reason. The V and J calls and the clone size are those of that table, but D and trimming were determined from the DNA. The sample includes 110,000 or so clones, with less than 90% observed a single time. The ten largest make up nearly 4.5% of the sample. CDR1 and CDR2, looked up from the germline V gene (reference sequence), are PRHDT and FYEKMQ. The CDR3, from cysteine to phenylalanine, totals 15 residues. Only the CDR3 portion is preserved as DNA: 45 bases, with reading frame beginning at the first base. Trimming at the junction amounts to 6 bases on V and 8 bases on J, and the germline ends lie 20 bases apart.

The chain is assembled from TRBV13 and TRBJ2-1, and the D gene may be TRBD2, 6 bases matching. This TCR came from a man aged 18-30 years in good health and CMV-seropositive. The sequenced material came from PBMCs. The CDR3 protein: CASSPAGPQDDEQFF. Here is the DNA: TGTGCCAGCAGTCCCGCGGGACCACAGGACGATGAGCAGTTCTTC.